Each of the 32 T cell receptor beta chains below was sequenced from the same sample in a study of blood T cells in healthy people across ages. Together with a sample-barcoded 5' primer, a J-beta primer mix was included in a second PCR lasting about 7 to 11 cycles. TCRdb called the 5' RACE reads again in MiXCR, with one record for every CDR3 protein. The sample shows roughly 1,300,000 distinct CDR3 sequences, 59% of them seen only once. The sequenced sample was blood. The receptors were sampled from a man in his late teens or twenties in good health.

The chain is built from TRBV7-9 and TRBJ2-7; no definite D call. The CDR3 totals 12 residues. Germline-derived CDR1 and CDR2 are SEHNR and FQNEAQ (reference sequence). Trimming stripped 5 bases from V and 5 bases from J, with 10 bases between. In DNA form, the CDR3 reads TGTGCCAGCAGCCAGGCTAGGGACGAGCAGTACTTC. Protein sequence: CASSQARDEQYF.

V is TRBV29-1 and J is TRBJ1-1, with unresolved D. Germline V CDR1 and CDR2: SQVTM, ANQGSEA. CDR3 size: 12 residues. The CDR3 DNA reads TGCACTGGACTCGGGTCGAGCACTGAAGCTTTCTTT. Translating it yields CTGLGSSTEAFF.

This sequence joins TRBV7-7 and TRBJ2-3, with 9 nucleotides matching TRBD2. Germline V CDR1 and CDR2: SSHAT, FNYEAQ (reference sequence). The trim removed 5 bases at V and 0 bases at J, leaving 3 bases unmatched. The CDR3 has 15 residues. Written as DNA, the CDR3 is TGTGCCAGCAGCACGGGACTAGCTAGCACAGATACGCAGTATTTT. Translation gives CASSTGLASTDTQYF.

This clonotype was counted only a few times. The chain is built from TRBV9 and TRBJ2-1; 8 nucleotides match TRBD1. The CDR3 is made up of 13 amino acids. Germline V gives CDR1 SGDLS, CDR2 YYNGEE. The V segment lost 3 bases and the J segment 10 bases; nucleotides outside the gene matches: 6. CDR3 loop: CASSGAGTGEQFF. The DNA of the CDR3 is TGTGCCAGCAGCGGGGCCGGGACAGGAGAGCAGTTCTTC. Based on the CDR3 plus reference TRBV9 and TRBJ2-1, the full variable domain is DSGVTQTPKHLITATGQRVTLRCSPRSGDLSVYWYQQSLDQGLQFLIQYYNGEERAKGNILERFSAQQFPDLHSELNLSSLELGDSALYFCASSGAGTGEQFFGPGTRLTVL.

This clonotype was picked up a small number of times. The rearrangement uses TRBV20-1 and TRBJ2-1, with 8 bases aligning to TRBD1. The CDR3 runs to 11 residues. Looked up from germline, CDR1 is DFQATT and CDR2 is SNEGSKA (reference sequence). V lost 5 bases, J lost 10 bases, and 4 bases stayed unmatched. The CDR3 sequence is CSAPRGREQFF. The CDR3 coding sequence is TGCAGTGCTCCCAGGGGGCGCGAGCAGTTCTTC.

This chain connects TRBV7-8 to TRBJ2-1; 8 nucleotides line up with TRBD1. Trimming cost V 5 bases and J 12 bases; bases outside gene matches: 9. Germline-derived CDR1 and CDR2 are SGHVS and FQNEAQ. This CDR3 spans 13 amino acids. The CDR3 DNA sequence: TGTGCCAGCAGCCAGGACAGGGAAAATAGGCAGTTCTTC. This translates into CASSQDRENRQFF.

This chain uses TRBV4-1 with TRBJ1-3; 7 bases are shared with TRBD1. This CDR3 has 15 amino acids. V dropped 2 bases and J dropped 8; count of bases not matched to a gene: 9. Germline loops: CDR1 MGHRA, CDR2 YSYEKL. CDR3 sequence reads: CASSQLDTGAHTIYF. The CDR3 DNA follows: TGCGCCAGCAGCCAACTCGATACAGGGGCGCACACCATATATTTT.

The chain uses TRBV4-2 and TRBJ2-3; no clear D gene. The CDR3 is 14 amino acids. Germline V gives CDR1 LGHNA, CDR2 YNFKEQ. V was clipped by 1 base and J by 8 bases, with 13 bases between them. CDR3: CASSQGLRIGTQYF. The CDR3 DNA reads TGTGCCAGCAGCCAAGGTCTAAGGATCGGTACGCAGTATTTT.

This clonotype has a single count. This sequence joins TRBV7-2 and TRBJ2-4; 10 nucleotides agree with TRBD1. The J call may not be correct, given that the DNA end is closer to TRBJ2-7. The CDR3 contains 16 residues. Germline-derived CDR1 and CDR2 are SGHTA and FQGNSA. The CDR3 nucleotides read TGTGCCAGCAGCTTTACTCCGGGACAGGGGCCCAGCGAGCAGTACTTC. It translates to CASSFTPGQGPSEQYF.

The rearrangement links TRBV3-1 to TRBJ2-2; perhaps TRBD2 as D (6 bases). The CDR3 runs to 15 residues. Germline values: CDR1 LGHDT, CDR2 YNNKEL (reference sequence). V lost 0 bases, J lost 6 bases, and 11 bases lay in between. DNA for the CDR3: TGTGCCAGCAGCCAAGATCAGTCGGGGGCCGGGGAGCTGTTTTTT. Its translation: CASSQDQSGAGELFF.

This clonotype turned up a few times. This chain uses TRBV7-2 with TRBJ1-2, with D possibly matching TRBD1 (5 bases). V was trimmed by 5 bases and J by 4 bases, leaving 20 bases between them. Germline loops: CDR1 SGHTA, CDR2 FQGNSA. The CDR3 has 16 residues. CDR3 nucleotide sequence: TGTGCCAGCAGCCTAGATGGGGGTTGGGGTCTCTATGGCTACACCTTC. Encoded protein: CASSLDGGWGLYGYTF.

The rearrangement joins TRBV6-5 to TRBJ2-7; 11 nucleotides agree with TRBD2. The V and J ends lost 11 bases and 0 bases, in that order; junction bases with no gene match: 6. The CDR3 runs to 14 residues. Germline V gives CDR1 MNHEY, CDR2 SVGAGI. The CDR3 DNA reads TGTGCCGTAGGGGGACTAGCGGTCTCCTACGAGCAGTACTTC. Its protein product is CAVGGLAVSYEQYF.

A few counts support this clonotype. This chain links TRBV6-5 with TRBJ2-7, with D tentatively TRBD1 (6 bases). Germline V gene sequence: CDR1 MNHEY, CDR2 SVGAGI. This CDR3 comprises 14 residues. Trimming pared 5 bases from V and 0 bases from J, leaving 11 bases between. This CDR3 reads CASSRTVNSYEQYF. Here the CDR3 DNA reads TGTGCCAGCAGTCGGACAGTCAACTCCTACGAGCAGTACTTC.

This clonotype was seen once. V gene TRBV14 combines with J gene TRBJ2-3; maybe TRBD1 (6 bases). The CDR3 loop spans 16 amino acids. V was shortened by 5 bases and J by 1 base, with 16 bases between the two germline ends. Germline values: CDR1 SGHDN, CDR2 FVKESK. The CDR3 DNA follows: TGTGCCAGCAGCTCCACAGGGTGGTATGGCACAGATACGCAGTATTTT. Amino acids: CASSSTGWYGTDTQYF. Together with reference TRBV14 and TRBJ2-3, the CDR3 gives the full variable domain: EAGVTQFPSHSVIEKGQTVTLRCDPISGHDNLYWYRRVMGKEIKFLLHFVKESKQDESGMPNNRFLAERTGGTYSTLKVQPAELEDSGVYFCASSSTGWYGTDTQYFGPGTRLTVL.

The chain couples TRBV2 to TRBJ2-7; tentative D call: TRBD1 (6 bases). V was trimmed by 7 bases and J by 3 bases, leaving 19 bases between them. The length of the CDR3 is 15 residues. In germline, CDR1 is SNHLY, CDR2 FYNNEI. The CDR3 DNA is TGTGCCAGCATCCTACAGGGTCTCCCAGGCTACGAGCAGTACTTC. Translating gives CASILQGLPGYEQYF. The whole variable domain, remainder taken from reference TRBV2 and TRBJ2-7, is EPEVTQTPSHQVTQMGQEVILRCVPISNHLYFYWYRQILGQKVEFLVSFYNNEISEKSEIFDDQFSVERPDGSNFTLKIRSTKLEDSAMYFCASILQGLPGYEQYFGPGTRLTVT.

The genes are TRBV10-3 and TRBJ2-7; possibly TRBD2 for D (5 bases). The germline V and J ends were trimmed by 8 bases and 6 bases, with 14 bases remaining between them. Germline V lookup: CDR1 ENHRY, CDR2 SYGVKD. The CDR3 has 12 residues. The CDR3 spells CAIGISRGEQYF. The CDR3 DNA reads as TGTGCCATCGGAATATCCCGGGGCGAGCAGTACTTC.

The chain is built from TRBV5-8 and TRBJ2-5; no clear D. This CDR3 has 14 residues. V lost 0 bases and J lost 5, with 11 bases in between. The germline V gene has CDR1 SGHTS and CDR2 YDEGEE. CDR3 nucleotides: TGTGCCAGCAGCTTGGGTATCAGGCCGGAGACCCAGTACTTC. Protein: CASSLGIRPETQYF. The whole variable domain, filled in from reference TRBV5-8 and TRBJ2-5, reads EAGVTQSPTHLIKTRGQQATLRCSPISGHTSVYWYQQALGLGLQFLLWYDEGEERNRGNFPPRFSGRQFPNYSSELNVNALELEDSALYLCASSLGIRPETQYFGPGTRLLVL.

The chain employs TRBV10-3 and TRBJ2-5; 9 bases match TRBD1. TRBJ2-7 matches the DNA end more closely, so the J call is doubtful. Germline V gives CDR1 ENHRY, CDR2 SYGVKD. The CDR3 runs to 13 residues. CDR3 coding DNA: TGTGCCATCTCCGTGGACAGGGGCTACGAGCAGTACTTC. Protein product: CAISVDRGYEQYF.

This chain connects TRBV20-1 to TRBJ2-3; 9 bases are a match to TRBD2. The CDR3 runs to 13 residues. Trimming cost V 5 bases and J 8 bases; bases outside gene matches: 8. From germline, CDR1 is DFQATT and CDR2 SNEGSKA (reference sequence). CDR3 nucleotides: TGCAGTGCTGGTAGCGGGAGAGCGGGTACGCAGTATTTT. Translated: CSAGSGRAGTQYF.

The J gene is TRBJ2-5, the V gene TRBV4-1; D perhaps matches TRBD1 (6 bases). The closer fit of TRBJ2-7 to the DNA end suggests the J call may be wrong. CDR3 length equals 14 residues. The germline CDR1 and CDR2 sequences are MGHRA and YSYEKL. The CDR3 bases are TGCGCCAGCAGCCAAGGACCGGGACATTCCGAGCAGTACTTC. Translating gives CASSQGPGHSEQYF.

The rearrangement links TRBV7-9 to TRBJ1-2, with 7 nucleotides matching TRBD1. The CDR3 runs 15 residues. J was trimmed by 0 bases and V by 5 bases; bases with no gene match: 6. Germline assignment: CDR1 SEHNR and CDR2 FQNEAQ (reference sequence). CDR3 in amino acids: CASSHGDSSNYGYTF. The CDR3 region has the DNA TGTGCCAGCAGCCACGGGGACAGTTCTAACTATGGCTACACCTTC. The full variable domain, in which reference TRBV7-9 and TRBJ1-2 provide the parts outside the CDR3, is DTGVSQNPRHKITKRGQNVTFRCDPISEHNRLYWYRQTLGQGPEFLTYFQNEAQLEKSRLLSDRFSAERPKGSFSTLEIQRTEQGDSAMYLCASSHGDSSNYGYTFGSGTRLTVV.

The chain carries TRBV20-1 and TRBJ1-6; weak D call: TRBD1 (5 bases). The germline gives CDR1 DFQATT, CDR2 SNEGSKA (reference sequence). The V gene lost 6 bases and the J gene lost 5 bases, with 14 bases spanning the gap. The CDR3 runs to 14 residues. This CDR3 reads CSATPGSDNSPLHF. CDR3 DNA sequence: TGCAGTGCCACACCAGGGTCGGATAATTCACCCCTCCACTTT.

The table lists this clonotype with a few counts. The genes are TRBV7-9 and TRBJ2-1; no clear D. The CDR3 is 13 residues long. Trimming removed 1 base at V and 8 bases at J, with 9 bases between. Per germline, CDR1 SEHNR and CDR2 FQNEAQ (reference sequence). CDR3 loop: CASSLGAMDEQFF. DNA for the CDR3: TGTGCCAGCAGCTTAGGAGCTATGGATGAGCAGTTCTTC. The variable domain in full, completed from reference TRBV7-9 and TRBJ2-1, reads DTGVSQNPRHKITKRGQNVTFRCDPISEHNRLYWYRQTLGQGPEFLTYFQNEAQLEKSRLLSDRFSAERPKGSFSTLEIQRTEQGDSAMYLCASSLGAMDEQFFGPGTRLTVL.

The chain joins TRBV6-2 or TRBV6-3 to TRBJ2-1; D is perhaps TRBD1 or TRBD2 (5 bases each). This CDR3 is 20 amino acids long. V was cut by 2 bases and J by 5 bases, with 28 bases left in between. Germline assignment: CDR1 MNHEY and CDR2 SVGEGT. CDR3 in amino acids: CASSYGALPGTLLSDNEQFF. In DNA form, the CDR3 reads TGTGCCAGCAGTTACGGTGCTCTACCGGGGACCCTTCTGTCGGACAATGAGCAGTTCTTC.

The rearrangement uses TRBV3-1 and TRBJ1-1; D call uncertain. The CDR3 is 14 amino acids. Per the germline V gene, CDR1 is LGHDT and CDR2 is YNNKEL (reference sequence). V was pared by 3 bases and J by 4 bases, with 12 bases between. The DNA for the CDR3 is TGTGCCAGCAGCCATCGGGGAGTCGGCACTGAAGCTTTCTTT. Its protein is CASSHRGVGTEAFF.

The chain recombines TRBV3-1 with TRBJ1-4; no clear D gene. There are 15 residues in the CDR3. Germline CDR1 is LGHDT and CDR2 is YNNKEL (reference sequence). Trimming removed 4 bases at V and 6 bases at J, with 15 bases between. CDR3 sequence (DNA): TGTGCCAGCAGCCGAGACTCCGGCGGGGATGAAAAACTGTTTTTT. Translating it yields CASSRDSGGDEKLFF.

The gene calls are TRBV20-1 and TRBJ2-4; 8 positions match TRBD2. Trimming removed 2 bases from V and 13 bases from J; junction bases left unmatched: 7. The CDR3 contains 12 residues. Germline V lookup: CDR1 DFQATT, CDR2 SNEGSKA (reference sequence). In nucleotides, the CDR3 is TGCAGTGCTAGACCGACTAGCGATGAGCAGTACTTC. Protein product: CSARPTSDEQYF.

The rearrangement links TRBV5-1 to TRBJ2-1, with D perhaps given as TRBD1 or TRBD2 (5 bases each). Trimming cost V 4 bases and J 6 bases, with 11 bases left between them. In germline, CDR1 is SGHRS, CDR2 YFSETQ. The CDR3 has 13 residues. The CDR3 bases are TGCGCCAGCAGCACCGGGACCTCCAATGAGCAGTTCTTC. Its translation is CASSTGTSNEQFF.

The chain combines TRBV4-1 with TRBJ2-7, with 8 bases matching TRBD1. The CDR3 is made up of 15 amino acids. V lost 0 bases, J lost 3 bases, and 4 bases stayed unmatched. Germline CDR1 MGHRA, CDR2 YSYEKL. For the CDR3, the DNA is TGCGCCAGCAGCCAAGAAATGACAGGGGTCTACGAGCAGTACTTC. As protein: CASSQEMTGVYEQYF.

The chain employs TRBV7-2 and TRBJ2-3; 7 bases map to TRBD1. The germline gives CDR1 SGHTA, CDR2 FQGNSA. The CDR3 sequence is 15 residues long. V dropped 1 base and J dropped 4; count of bases not matched to a gene: 5. The CDR3 nucleotides read TGTGCCAGCAGCTTAGGGGACAGTGTAGCAGATACGCAGTATTTT. Translation: CASSLGDSVADTQYF.

The rearrangement links TRBV12-3 or TRBV12-4 to TRBJ2-1, with D perhaps TRBD1 or TRBD2 (5 bases each). CDR3 size: 12 residues. V lost 6 bases to trimming and J lost 8 bases, with 11 bases between them. The CDR3 DNA reads TGTGCCAGCAGAACCCGGGGCTATGAGCAGTTCTTC. As protein: CASRTRGYEQFF.

This clonotype was observed a single time. The CDR3 here is CATLAREPNEQFF. DNA of the CDR3: TGTGCCACACTAGCCAGGGAACCCAATGAGCAGTTCTTC. The chain couples TRBV6-5 to TRBJ2-1; weak D call: TRBD2 (6 bases). Trimming stripped 10 bases from V and 6 bases from J, with 16 bases between. CDR3 length equals 13 residues. Looked up from germline, CDR1 is MNHEY and CDR2 is SVGAGI.